This TCR beta chain was profiled in a study of T cells in Graves' hyperthyroidism and ophthalmopathy. Points from the study as a whole: The majority of expanded thyroid clonotypes above 0.001 also appeared in blood.

RNA transcripts yielded amplified TCR beta CDR3 regions. The HTBI primer set served for first-round RT-PCR of the TCR CDR3. Using its own MiXCR run on the multiplex PCR reads, TCRdb lists one record per CDR3 protein. The repertoire holds 500,000 to 650,000 distinct CDR3 sequences, with about 14% as singletons. The V end lost 1 base, the J end lost 0 bases, and 13 bases lay between the germline ends. In germline, CDR1 is LNHDA, CDR2 SQIVND (reference sequence). This CDR3 has 17 amino acids. Ophthalmopathy patients all had a Clinical Activity Score of at least 3, a NOSPECS grade of at least 4 and disease under 3 months old. Not enrolled were patients with uncontrolled infection, other autoimmune disease, pregnancy or lactation. As to this clonotype: Its antigen is not identified.

The sequenced sample was blood. J is TRBJ1-3 and V is TRBV19, with D unclear. This receptor was obtained from a woman aged 45-60 years with Graves' ophthalmopathy. CDR3 in amino acids: CASSIGVTAYSGNTIYF. The CDR3 DNA is TGTGCCAGTAGTATAGGTGTGACGGCGTACTCTGGAAACACCATATATTTT. The full variable domain, completed using reference TRBV19 and TRBJ1-3, is DGGITQSPKYLFRKEGQNVTLSCEQNLNHDAMYWYRQDPGQGLRLIYYSQIVNDFQKGDIAEGYSVSREKKESFPLTVTSAQKNPTAFYLCASSIGVTAYSGNTIYFGEGSWLTVV.